This entry features one T cell receptor beta chain sequence. Antigen specificity is unknown. Per the germline V gene, CDR1 is SGHDT and CDR2 is YYEEEE. The V and J ends lost 1 base and 4 bases, in that order; junction bases with no gene match: 7. The CDR3 covers 18 residues. This entry belongs to a study of vaccination effects on CD4 cells after COVID-19. For the study at large: After vaccination, three convalescent patients were sampled at early and late time points. Median timing of post-vaccine samples was 72 days after the second dose.

TCRdb's copy holds only in-frame clones and misses some; the assay was immunoSEQ multiplex PCR. This sample has some 46,000 clones, with over 60% found just once. Study-wide results and limits: The study found marked clonal contraction of infection- and vaccine-induced clones late after vaccination.

Cells that had been cultured for 10 days were the source of isolated CD4+ T cells. A PCR test confirmed that the person had SARS-CoV-2 infection between March and December 2020. Two-dose vaccination with either BNT162b2 or mRNA-1273 was given to the participants. A half-medium replacement with IL-2 medium was carried out on days 3 and 7. The chain carries TRBV5-6 and TRBJ2-3; 15 bases are a match to TRBD2. The clonotype originates from a human donor who had a prior SARS-CoV-2 infection. The sequences come from CD4+ T cells from PBMCs cultured without peptide, collected after COVID-19 vaccination. This CDR3 reads CASSLLGLAGGGSDTQYF. The CDR3 bases are TGTGCCAGCAGCTTGTTGGGACTAGCGGGGGGAGGGTCAGATACGCAGTATTTT.